The 3 T cell receptor beta chains below were found in one sample sequenced in a study of OX40 agonist ivuxolimab in advanced cancers. Sequencing was performed with immunoSEQ multiplex PCR; in TCRdb, only in-frame clones are kept and a portion is missing. Found here are 84,000 or so clones, around nine tenths of them singletons; the top ten hold about 0.45%. The sequencing used CD4+ or CD8+ T cells sorted from blood, collected in a trial of the OX40 agonist ivuxolimab. The source of these receptors is an adult with an advanced solid tumor such as melanoma, head and neck, liver or kidney cancer.

The rearrangement links TRBV6-5 to TRBJ1-2; D perhaps matches TRBD1 (5 bases). Trimming pared 5 bases from V and 5 bases from J, leaving 15 bases between. There are 14 residues in the CDR3. Germline assignment: CDR1 MNHEY and CDR2 SVGAGI. Here the CDR3 reads CASSRNRGPYGYTF. CDR3 DNA: TGTGCCAGCAGTCGCAACCGGGGACCTTATGGCTACACCTTC.

The chain recombines TRBV5-6 with TRBJ1-1, with D unclear. The ends were cut back, 2 bases at V and 1 base at J, with 6 bases in the middle. The CDR3 totals 13 residues. Germline loops: CDR1 SGHDT, CDR2 YYEEEE. CDR3 sequence: CASSFSPNTEAFF. In DNA form, the CDR3 reads TGTGCCAGCAGCTTCTCACCGAACACTGAAGCTTTCTTT.

The V gene is TRBV18, the J gene TRBJ2-5, with 9 bases matching TRBD1. Germline lookup yields CDR1 KGHSH and CDR2 LQKENI. V shed 4 bases and J 1 base; nucleotides not matched to a gene: 4. There are 15 residues in the CDR3. DNA for the CDR3: TGTGCCAGCTCACTTGGGACAGGGCCCCAAGAGACCCAGTACTTC. This encodes CASSLGTGPQETQYF. Together with reference TRBV18 and TRBJ2-5, the CDR3 gives the full variable domain: NAGVMQNPRHLVRRRGQEARLRCSPMKGHSHVYWYRQLPEEGLKFMVYLQKENIIDESGMPKERFSAEFPKEGPSILRIQQVVRGDSAAYFCASSLGTGPQETQYFGPGTRLLVL.